This T cell receptor beta chain was retrieved from a study of T-cell memory formation after mild COVID-19. As for the study in general: TCR clusters showed largely donor specificity.

Constant-segment primers were used for 5'RACE, and the resulting TCR alpha and TCR beta cDNA libraries carried sample barcodes and UMIs. TCRdb ran MiXCR on the 5' RACE reads and lists one entry per CDR3 protein. The sample has roughly 170,000 distinct CDR3 sequences, roughly 23% seen once; the top ten hold approximately 22%. General observations from the study: There was a balanced CD4/CD8 profile in clones contracting day 15 to 85, and later expanders leaned CD4+.

This clonotype has more than one count but fewer than ten. Its antigen is undetermined. CDR3 size: 15 residues. Trimming removed 6 bases at V and 4 bases at J, with 19 bases between. CDR1 is MNHNS, CDR2 SASEGT, per germline. The sequence derives from an adult woman who had mild COVID-19 (a few samples of this study predate the infection). Cell type and time point are not known. The rearrangement joins TRBV6-1 to TRBJ2-7; possibly TRBD2 for D (7 bases). The sample was PBMCs or a T cell subset sorted from them (not recorded which). This chain's CDR3 is CASSGGRGLEYEQYF. Here the CDR3 DNA reads TGTGCCAGCAGCGGAGGGCGGGGGCTAGAGTACGAGCAGTACTTC.